Presented here are 9 T cell receptor beta chains from one specimen sequenced in a study of cytomegalovirus exposure and HLA in healthy donors. PCR amplification relied on 60 Vbeta primers (plus 13 Jbeta primers). The assay was immunoSEQ multiplex PCR, and TCRdb's table has in-frame clones only and misses some. The sample consists of approximately 170,000 clones, about 80% of them appearing once. Sequencing used PBMCs. These receptors came from a man aged 35-49 years in good health and CMV-seronegative.

The V call is TRBV5-4, the J call TRBJ2-7; D perhaps matches TRBD1 (6 bases). From germline, CDR1 is SGHNT and CDR2 YYREEE (reference sequence). The CDR3 extends over 15 amino acids. Between the trimmed V and J ends, which lost 0 bases and 1 base, there was a span of 11 bases. The CDR3 DNA reads TGTGCCAGCAGCTTGGGACTCAGGGGATCCTACGAGCAGTACTTC. It is translated as CASSLGLRGSYEQYF. The full variable domain, in which reference TRBV5-4 and TRBJ2-7 provide the parts outside the CDR3, is ETGVTQSPTHLIKTRGQQVTLRCSSQSGHNTVSWYQQALGQGPQFIFQYYREEENGRGNFPPRFSGLQFPNYSSELNVNALELDDSALYLCASSLGLRGSYEQYFGPGTRLTVT.

The genes are TRBV7-2 and TRBJ2-7; D perhaps matches TRBD2 (6 bases). CDR3 length: 15 amino acids. CDR1 SGHTA and CDR2 FQGNSA come from the germline V gene. V lost 1 base, J lost 0 bases, and 10 bases lay in between. CDR3 loop: CASSLGFGSSYEQYF. The CDR3 bases are TGTGCCAGCAGCTTAGGGTTCGGGAGCTCCTACGAGCAGTACTTC. Looking up the rest from reference TRBV7-2 and TRBJ2-7 gives the full variable domain: GAGVSQSPSNKVTEKGKDVELRCDPISGHTALYWYRQSLGQGLEFLIYFQGNSAPDKSGLPSDRFSAERTGGSVSTLTIQRTQQEDSAVYLCASSLGFGSSYEQYFGPGTRLTVT.

V gene TRBV7-2 combines with J gene TRBJ2-1, with D unresolved. V lost 5 bases and J lost 5, with 10 bases in between. This CDR3 region has 13 residues. The germline gives CDR1 SGHTA, CDR2 FQGNSA. CDR3 loop: CASSVISNNEQFF. The CDR3 nucleotides read TGTGCCAGCAGCGTGATATCTAACAATGAGCAGTTCTTC.

This chain uses TRBV19 with TRBJ2-4, with 9 bases fitting TRBD1. From germline, CDR1 is LNHDA and CDR2 SQIVND (reference sequence). Trimming removed 5 bases from V and 7 bases from J; junction bases left unmatched: 12. This CDR3 is built from 16 residues. This CDR3 reads CASSARRDRDENIQYF. The CDR3 bases are TGTGCCAGTAGTGCACGCCGGGACAGGGATGAGAACATTCAGTACTTC.

The chain couples TRBV18 to TRBJ2-4; TRBD1 matches at 8 bases. The CDR3 is 17 amino acids. V was clipped by 5 bases and J by 8 bases; unmatched bases: 17. CDR1 KGHSH and CDR2 LQKENI come from the germline V gene. The CDR3 region has the DNA TGTGCCAGCTCAGCTACCGGACAGGGTTCCGTTTTCGACATTCAGTACTTC. As protein: CASSATGQGSVFDIQYF. The full variable domain, with the rest looked up from reference TRBV18 and TRBJ2-4, is NAGVMQNPRHLVRRRGQEARLRCSPMKGHSHVYWYRQLPEEGLKFMVYLQKENIIDESGMPKERFSAEFPKEGPSILRIQQVVRGDSAAYFCASSATGQGSVFDIQYFGAGTRLSVL.

In the case of this clone: At one of its ends the junction is not consistent with the germline gene, which may arise from a read error. The V call is TRBV7-9, the J call TRBJ2-3, with TRBD2 identical over 13 bases. Germline lookup yields CDR1 SEHNR and CDR2 FQNEAQ (reference sequence). This CDR3 spans 16 amino acids. CDR3 nucleotide sequence: TGTTCCAGCACCCTGGGACTAGCGGGAAACACAGATACGCAGTATTTT. This encodes CSSTLGLAGNTDTQYF. Together with reference TRBV7-9 and TRBJ2-3, the CDR3 gives the full variable domain: DTGVSQNPRHKITKRGQNVTFRCDPISEHNRLYWYRQTLGQGPEFLTYFQNEAQLEKSRLLSDRFSAERPKGSFSTLEIQRTEQGDSAMYLCSSTLGLAGNTDTQYFGPGTRLTVL.

This rearrangement joins TRBV10-3 to TRBJ2-5; D perhaps matches TRBD1 (6 bases). The J call may be faulty, since TRBJ2-7 better matches the DNA end. The germline CDR1 and CDR2 sequences are ENHRY and SYGVKD. The CDR3 contains 15 residues. CDR3 residues: CAISESPGQAYEQYF. The DNA of the CDR3 is TGTGCCATCAGTGAGTCGCCGGGACAAGCCTACGAGCAGTACTTC.

The rearrangement joins TRBV5-5 to TRBJ1-1; 11 bases map to TRBD1. The V gene's germline CDR1 is SGHKS and CDR2 YYEKEE (reference sequence). CDR3 length: 19 amino acids. V trimming: 2 bases; J trimming: 1 base; junction bases outside the gene matches: 13. The CDR3 is CASSLIPGTGGSRNTEAFF. CDR3 bases: TGTGCCAGCAGCTTAATACCCGGGACAGGGGGATCGAGGAACACTGAAGCTTTCTTT. Full variable domain (rest looked up from reference TRBV5-5 and TRBJ1-1): DAGVTQSPTHLIKTRGQQVTLRCSPISGHKSVSWYQQVLGQGPQFIFQYYEKEERGRGNFPDRFSARQFPNYSSELNVNALLLGDSALYLCASSLIPGTGGSRNTEAFFGQGTRLTVV.

The chain is built from TRBV30 and TRBJ2-2; 9 positions match TRBD1. V trimming: 8 bases; J trimming: 4 bases; junction bases outside the gene matches: 8. CDR1 is GTSNPN and CDR2 is SVGIG in the germline V gene (reference sequence). The CDR3 is 14 amino acids. The CDR3 nucleotides are TGTGCCCGACAGGGGGTAAGTGTCACCGGGGAGCTGTTTTTT. Protein product: CARQGVSVTGELFF.